The clone carrying this TCR beta chain was counted ten times or more. Its cognate antigen is unknown. The entry originates in a study of T cell repertoires in cytomegalovirus infection. About the study: Public TCR beta signature analysis indicated the presence of both CMV infection and matching HLA type.

Germline V gene sequence: CDR1 SGHVS, CDR2 FQNEAQ. The CDR3 consists of 14 residues. V was clipped by 6 bases and J by 2 bases; unmatched bases: 5. Findings of the study overall: Predominance within the ex vivo response was attributable to HLA-C-restricted CMV-specific TCR beta clonotypes. Summed frequency of public TCR beta families distinguished CMV carriers with the relevant HLA.

TCRdb passed the reads through MiXCR, listing each CDR3 protein once. The sample carries a few hundred thousand distinct CDR3 sequences, 8% to 9.5% recorded once. Sequenced: PBMCs. The sequence came from a human donor in good health (CMV status not recorded). Some clones in this sample may be carry-over from other donors' samples. This chain joins TRBV7-8 and TRBJ2-7, with TRBD2 matching over 9 bases. CDR3 region: CASRGGGGAYEQYF. The CDR3 region has the DNA TGTGCCAGCAGAGGTGGCGGGGGGGCCTACGAGCAGTACTTC.